This section outlines one T cell receptor beta chain sequence together with its context. It lacks a known antigen. Base qualities are not provided; no much larger clone lies one nucleotide away. This record belongs to a study of blood T cell repertoires in COVID-19 (dated by TCRdb to the early 2020s). About the investigation overall: The collaborator samples originated in the United States, Italy and Spain and spanned the acute and convalescent phases of COVID-19. Subjects who had been exposed to COVID-19, were actively infected with it, or had recovered from it provided the deeply sampled blood TCRbeta repertoires that made up the dataset. The sample metadata nearly always contained a de-identified subject ID, COVID-19 status, age in years and sex. The material from the prospective study consisted of cDNA or gDNA derived from T cells, B-cell-depleted T cells, or PBMCs. Where available, HLA class I and class II types were obtained from metadata supplied by the sample provider rather than from assay-based typing. The repertoires were made available in a free public database intended to serve as a resource for research on the immune response to SARS-CoV-2. Samples were obtained from the ongoing ImmuneRACE study (first 160 participants) and from over 1,000 subjects provided by 6 global collaborators. Results and caveats for the whole study, not just this receptor: How much clinical and demographic metadata was included differed by source and by participant, and the metadata was provided uncurated.

The CDR3 covers 15 residues, taking in both the cysteine and the phenylalanine. Of the read, only the CDR3 DNA is kept; its 45 bases are in frame from base 1. Trimming takes 0 bases off V and 4 bases off J; junction bases not matched to a gene: 5. Reading the germline V gene gives CDR1 KGHSH and CDR2 LQKENI. Participants in the prospective study were enrolled through a virtual design, were aged roughly 18 to 100 years, and lived in approximately 24 United States geographic areas. In the prospective study, cohorts were assigned on the basis of participant-reported clinical history obtained from a screening survey and a study questionnaire. Recovered participants in ImmuneRACE Cohort 3 were defined by two consecutive negative NP/OP PCR tests, clearance by a healthcare professional, or resolution of symptoms. In the prospective study, whole blood, serum and a nasopharyngeal or oropharyngeal swab were collected from each participant by mobile phlebotomists. Prospective study participants could optionally give additional blood draws and questionnaires over an approximately two-month period. Prospective study blood samples were shipped either frozen or at room temperature before DNA extraction.

TCRbeta CDR3 regions were amplified from genomic DNA using the immunoSEQ Assay, a bias-controlled multiplex PCR. As for how the authors treated the data: The number of nucleated cells in each sample was estimated from the amplification of reference gene primers within the assay. Sequence reads were collapsed and filtered to measure the absolute abundance of every unique TCRbeta CDR3 rearrangement. For each sample, productive Simpson clonality was calculated as the square root of Simpson's diversity index over productive rearrangements. The clones in this table, taken by TCRdb from immuneACCESS, are in-frame only. Not every clone is retained; where verified, under half of the shortfall comes from an unresolved V gene, and the cause of the rest is unknown. V, J and clone size derive from that table, while D and trimming were established from the DNA sequence. This sample holds around 250,000 clones; 75% to 90% were observed only once. The ten top clones hold under 2.5% of the sample.

Recombination connected TRBV18 to TRBJ1-2; 7 central nucleotides agree with TRBD1. Material for sequencing was PBMCs or T cells enriched from blood (not recorded which). This clonotype was sampled from a woman between 50 and 59 years old who had recovered from COVID-19. The CDR3 sequence is CASSPPTTGPYGYTF. The DNA sequence reads TGTGCCAGCTCACCACCCACGACAGGGCCCTATGGCTACACCTTC.